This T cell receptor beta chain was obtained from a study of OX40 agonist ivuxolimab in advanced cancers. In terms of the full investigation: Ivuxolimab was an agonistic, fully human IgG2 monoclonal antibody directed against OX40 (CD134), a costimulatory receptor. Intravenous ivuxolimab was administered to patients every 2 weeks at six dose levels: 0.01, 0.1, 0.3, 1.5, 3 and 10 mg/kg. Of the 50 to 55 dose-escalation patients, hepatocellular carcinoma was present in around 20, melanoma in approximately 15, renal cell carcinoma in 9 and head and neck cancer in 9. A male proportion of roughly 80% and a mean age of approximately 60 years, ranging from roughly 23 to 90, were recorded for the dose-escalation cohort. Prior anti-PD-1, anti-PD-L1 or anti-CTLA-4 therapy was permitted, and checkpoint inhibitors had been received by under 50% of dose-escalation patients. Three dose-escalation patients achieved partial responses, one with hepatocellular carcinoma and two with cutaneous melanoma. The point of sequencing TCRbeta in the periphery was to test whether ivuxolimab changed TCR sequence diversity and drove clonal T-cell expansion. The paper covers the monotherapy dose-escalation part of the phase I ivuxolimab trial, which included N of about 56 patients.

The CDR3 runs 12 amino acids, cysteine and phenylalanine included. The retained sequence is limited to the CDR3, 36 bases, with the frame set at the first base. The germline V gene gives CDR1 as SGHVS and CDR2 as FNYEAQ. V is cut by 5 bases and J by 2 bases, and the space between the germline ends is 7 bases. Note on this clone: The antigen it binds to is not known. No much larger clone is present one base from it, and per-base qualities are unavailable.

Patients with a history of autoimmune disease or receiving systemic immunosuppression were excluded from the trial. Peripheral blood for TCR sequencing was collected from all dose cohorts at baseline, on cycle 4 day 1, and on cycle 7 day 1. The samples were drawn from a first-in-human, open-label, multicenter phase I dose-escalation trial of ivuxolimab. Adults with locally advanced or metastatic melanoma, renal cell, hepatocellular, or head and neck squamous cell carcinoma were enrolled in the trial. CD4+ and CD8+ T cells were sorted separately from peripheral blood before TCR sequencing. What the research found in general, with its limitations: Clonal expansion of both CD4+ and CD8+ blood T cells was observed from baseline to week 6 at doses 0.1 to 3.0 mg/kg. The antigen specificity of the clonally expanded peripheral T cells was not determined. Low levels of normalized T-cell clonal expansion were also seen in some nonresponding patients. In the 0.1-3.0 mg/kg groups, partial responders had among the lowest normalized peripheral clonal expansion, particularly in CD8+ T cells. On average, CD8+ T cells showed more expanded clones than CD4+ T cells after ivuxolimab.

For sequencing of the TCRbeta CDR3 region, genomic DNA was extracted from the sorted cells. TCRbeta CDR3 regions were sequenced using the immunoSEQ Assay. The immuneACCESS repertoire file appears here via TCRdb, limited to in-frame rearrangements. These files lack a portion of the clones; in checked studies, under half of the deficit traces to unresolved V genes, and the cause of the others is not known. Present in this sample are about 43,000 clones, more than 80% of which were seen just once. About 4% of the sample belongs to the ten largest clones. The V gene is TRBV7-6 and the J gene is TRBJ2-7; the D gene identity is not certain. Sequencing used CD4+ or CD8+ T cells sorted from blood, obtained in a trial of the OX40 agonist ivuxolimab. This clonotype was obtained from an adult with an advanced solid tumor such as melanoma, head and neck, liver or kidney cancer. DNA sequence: TGTGCCAGCAGCCCTACGACCTACGAGCAGTACTTC. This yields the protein CASSPTTYEQYF.